One sample yielded the 2 T cell receptor beta chains listed below, sequenced in a study of cytomegalovirus exposure and HLA in healthy donors. The protocol was immunoSEQ multiplex PCR, while the TCRdb copy is restricted to in-frame clones and leaves out a portion. Found here are more than 60,000 clones, nearly 96% of them singletons; the top ten hold about 4.6%. Specimen: PBMCs. These TCRs come from a woman between 18 and 29 years old in good health and CMV-seropositive.

Details on this clone: A junction end diverges from the germline sequence, so it may reflect a read error. The chain joins TRBV7-7 to TRBJ2-1; 9 bases agree with TRBD1. Germline-derived CDR1 and CDR2 are SSHAT and FNYEAQ (reference sequence). This CDR3 contains 14 residues. For the CDR3, the DNA is TGTGCTAGCAGCTTTAGGACAGGGGAAAATGAGCAGTTCTTC. Translating gives CASSFRTGENEQFF.

This rearrangement joins TRBV4-3 to TRBJ2-2, with TRBD2 matching 12 bases. The V gene's germline CDR1 is LGHNA and CDR2 YSLEER. This CDR3 region has 19 residues. V lost 0 bases to trimming and J lost 3 bases; unmatched junction nucleotides: 8. The CDR3 reads CASSQEATSGRLYTGELFF. Here the CDR3 DNA reads TGCGCCAGCAGCCAAGAAGCGACTAGCGGGAGACTTTACACCGGGGAGCTGTTTTTT.